A selection of T cell receptor beta chains follows, all from one sample in a study of OX40 agonist ivuxolimab in advanced cancers. Profiled with immunoSEQ multiplex PCR; TCRdb holds only in-frame clones, not every one. Found here are around 150,000 clones, around 94% of them singletons; the top ten hold approximately 0.3%. This specimen was CD4+ or CD8+ T cells sorted from blood, taken in a trial of the OX40 agonist ivuxolimab. These receptors all come from an adult with an advanced solid tumor such as melanoma, head and neck, liver or kidney cancer. Each CDR3 is given with its conserved first and last residue. The D gene is left open where the match is weak. Rows give clone size only sometimes, using once, few, many, or a class for an expanded clone.

.	TRBV5-4	.	TRBJ1-2	TGTGCCAGCAGCTCCACAGGTGACTATGGCTACACCTTC	CASSSTGDYGYTF
once	TRBV25-1	.	TRBJ2-3	TGTGCCAGCAAGCGGGGCACAGATACGCAGTATTTT	CASKRGTDTQYF
.	TRBV6-6	.	TRBJ1-1	TGTGCCAGCAGTTACCCGCAGAACACTGAAGCTTTCTTT	CASSYPQNTEAFF
.	TRBV19	TRBD1	TRBJ2-7	TGTGCCAGTAGTCCAACAGGGGGAGCCGAGCGGCAGTACTTC	CASSPTGGAERQYF
.	TRBV6-6	.	TRBJ1-3	TGTGCCAGCAGCAGGACCACATCTTACCTAAACACCATATATTTT	CASSRTTSYLNTIYF
.	TRBV28	.	TRBJ1-5	TGTGCCAGCACCGGGGGGGGGACACGTCAGCCCCAGCATTTT	CASTGGGTRQPQHF
.	TRBV19	TRBD1	TRBJ1-1	TGTGCCAGTACTTCACAGGGGCGCTTAGGGGAAGCTTTCTTT	CASTSQGRLGEAFF
.	TRBV19	.	TRBJ1-1	TGTGCCAGTAGTATAGATTTTTCGTCGAACACTGAAGCTTTCTTT	CASSIDFSSNTEAFF
.	TRBV5-1	TRBD1	TRBJ2-3	TGCGCCAGCAGCTCGGGACAGGGAGGGTTGCCAGATACGCAGTATTTT	CASSSGQGGLPDTQYF
.	TRBV7-9	TRBD1	TRBJ2-7	TGTGCCAGCAGCTTGGGGGCCGGACAGGCCTCGAGGGGCGAGCAGTACTTC	CASSLGAGQASRGEQYF
.	TRBV7-7	TRBD1	TRBJ2-1	TGTGCTAGCAGCTTGGGACAGGGAGGTAATGAGCAGTTCTTC	CASSLGQGGNEQFF
.	TRBV7-9	TRBD1	TRBJ1-5	TGTGCCAGCAGCTCGAGGCAGGGGGCACCTCAGCCCCAGCATTTT	CASSSRQGAPQPQHF
.	TRBV5-1	TRBD1	TRBJ1-1	TGCGCCAGCAGCTCACAGGGGCCGCCGAACACTGAAGCTTTCTTT	CASSSQGPPNTEAFF
.	TRBV11-2	.	TRBJ1-1	TGTGCCAGCACCACGGGGTGGAACACTGAAGCTTTCTTT	CASTTGWNTEAFF
.	TRBV2	.	TRBJ2-1	TGTGCCAGCAGTGAGGGGCGGGTAGGTGGGTCCAATGAGCAGTTCTTC	CASSEGRVGGSNEQFF
.	TRBV28	TRBD2	TRBJ2-2	TGTGCCAGCAGTTTCGCTAGCGGGAGTGCCGGGGAGCTGTTTTTT	CASSFASGSAGELFF
.	TRBV19	.	TRBJ1-2	TGTGCCAGTAACGGACAAGGTTTTTACTATGGCTACACCTTC	CASNGQGFYYGYTF
.	TRBV5-6	.	TRBJ2-5	TGTGCCAGCAGCCGCCGGGACCAAGAGACCCAGTACTTC	CASSRRDQETQYF
.	TRBV7-2	.	TRBJ2-1	TGTGCCAGCAGCTTAGTGCGCAGTGAGCAGTTCTTC	CASSLVRSEQFF
.	TRBV4-3	TRBD1	TRBJ1-3	TGCGCCAGCAGCCTAGGACAGGGGGGGCTCTCTGGAAACACCATATATTTT	CASSLGQGGLSGNTIYF
.	TRBV7-9	.	TRBJ1-1	TGTGCCAGCAGCCCTCCAGGGATAACGTTGACTGAAGCTTTCTTT	CASSPPGITLTEAFF
.	TRBV4-3	TRBD1	TRBJ2-7	TGCGCCAGCAGCCCCAGACAGGGGGCTTACGAGCAGTACTTC	CASSPRQGAYEQYF
.	TRBV5-1	TRBD1	TRBJ2-5	TGCGCCAGCAGGCGGACAGGGGGCACAGAGACCCAGTACTTC	CASRRTGGTETQYF
.	TRBV2	TRBD2	TRBJ2-1	TGTGCCAGCAGCGACCGGAGCGGGGTCAATGAGCAGTTCTTC	CASSDRSGVNEQFF
.	TRBV19	.	TRBJ1-5	TGTGCCAGTAGAGGCGACCGGGTGGCCCAGCATTTT	CASRGDRVAQHF
.	TRBV7-2	TRBD1	TRBJ1-3	TGTGCCAGCAGCTTCCTCATTTCGACAGGGTATGGAAACACCATATATTTT	CASSFLISTGYGNTIYF
.	TRBV7-3	.	TRBJ2-2	TGTGCCAGCAGCCCCTACAGGGGAGGAAGCGGGGAGCTGTTTTTT	CASSPYRGGSGELFF
.	TRBV7-9	.	TRBJ1-1	TGTGCCAGCAGCTTAGTCGGAGGGGAGACTGAAGCTTTCTTT	CASSLVGGETEAFF
.	TRBV4-1	TRBD1	TRBJ1-5	TGCGCCAGCAGCCATGGGGGGAGTCAGGGGGGGAATCAGCCCCAGCATTTT	CASSHGGSQGGNQPQHF
.	TRBV7-9	TRBD1	TRBJ1-3	TGTGCCAGCAGCCTCGGGACAGCACCCGGAAACACCATATATTTT	CASSLGTAPGNTIYF
.	TRBV11-2	.	TRBJ2-3	TGTGCCAGCAGCTTAGCAGGCGGGCTAGGTTCCCAGTTAGGTACGCAGTATTTT	CASSLAGGLGSQLGTQYF
.	TRBV4-3	.	TRBJ1-2	TGCGCCAGCAGCCAAGTGTTAAGGTCGGGCGGCTACACCTTC	CASSQVLRSGGYTF
.	TRBV7-2	TRBD1	TRBJ1-4	TGTGCCAGCAGCTCGACAGGGAGTCGGGAAAAACTGTTTTTT	CASSSTGSREKLFF
.	TRBV6-5	TRBD2	TRBJ2-3	TGTGCCAGCAGTTTCGCGGGGGGGACAGATACGCAGTATTTT	CASSFAGGTDTQYF
.	TRBV4-2	.	TRBJ1-4	TGTGCCAGCAGCCAAGAATCGGGACCACTTGGAAAACTGTTTTTT	CASSQESGPLGKLFF
.	TRBV29-1	TRBD1	TRBJ2-2	TGCAGCGCTGGACAGGCGACCGGGGAGCTGTTTTTT	CSAGQATGELFF
.	TRBV11-2	.	TRBJ2-7	TGTGCCAGCAGCTTAGATTGGGGCAGCTACGAGCAGTACTTC	CASSLDWGSYEQYF
.	TRBV6-1	TRBD1	TRBJ2-5	TGTGCCAGCAGCTTCCAGGGGGCGATGGAGACCCAGTACTTC	CASSFQGAMETQYF
few	TRBV7-2	.	TRBJ1-3	TGTGCCAGCAGCTTAGGCTCTGGAAACACCATATATTTT	CASSLGSGNTIYF
.	TRBV7-9	TRBD1	TRBJ2-7	TGTGCCAGCAGCTTAGGACAGGGCGTAGACGAGCAGTACTTC	CASSLGQGVDEQYF
few	TRBV19	.	TRBJ1-2	TGTGCCACGAGGGGCAGGGAGAAGGATACGGGCTACACCTTC	CATRGREKDTGYTF
.	TRBV18	.	TRBJ2-7	TGTGCCAGCTCACCTGGAACCTACGAGCAGTACTTC	CASSPGTYEQYF
once	TRBV6-5	.	TRBJ1-1	TGTGCCAGCAGTTACGGGACATTGAACACTGAAGCTTTCTTT	CASSYGTLNTEAFF
.	TRBV19	TRBD1	TRBJ1-1	TGTGCCAGTAGTCCCCAGGGACAGATTGAAGCTTTCTTT	CASSPQGQIEAFF
.	TRBV5-1	.	TRBJ2-3	TGCGCCAGCAGGGCAGGCACAGATACGCAGTATTTT	CASRAGTDTQYF
.	TRBV5-1	.	TRBJ2-7	TGCGCCAGCAGCGGCACCTACGAGCAGTACTTC	CASSGTYEQYF
.	TRBV15	.	TRBJ2-5	TGTGCCACCAGCAGAGACAACAAAGGAATCCAAGAGACCCAGTACTTC	CATSRDNKGIQETQYF
.	TRBV4-1	.	TRBJ1-6	TGCGCCAGCAGCCAAAATCCCCTTGACTCACCCCTCCACTTT	CASSQNPLDSPLHF
.	TRBV9	.	TRBJ1-2	TGTGCCAGCAGCGAGGGAAACTATGGCTACACCTTC	CASSEGNYGYTF
.	TRBV5-4	.	TRBJ2-2	TGTGCCAGCAGCTTGGAGGCAGGGGATTTCACCGGGGAGCTGTTTTTT	CASSLEAGDFTGELFF
once	TRBV5-1	.	TRBJ1-3	TGCGCCAGCAGCTTGGCCGGCGGGGGAAACACCATATATTTT	CASSLAGGGNTIYF
.	TRBV7-2	TRBD1	TRBJ1-1	TGTGCCAGCAGCTTTAATACAGGGGGTTACACTGAAGCTTTCTTT	CASSFNTGGYTEAFF
.	TRBV7-8	.	TRBJ1-3	TGTGCCAGCAGGAGCGGACGGGCGGGAAACACCATATATTTT	CASRSGRAGNTIYF
.	TRBV9	TRBD2	TRBJ2-2	TGTGCCAGCAGCTTGTTGGCGGGAGGACATGCGAACACCGGGGAGCTGTTTTTT	CASSLLAGGHANTGELFF
.	TRBV10-3	TRBD1	TRBJ2-7	TGTGCCACGAGGACAGGGAGCTACGAGCAGTACTTC	CATRTGSYEQYF